This T cell receptor (beta chain) was identified during a study of memory CD4+ T cells and cytomegalovirus serostatus. The sort gate was single viable CD3+CD4+CD8-CD45RO+ cells for memory CD4+ T cells. Germline CDR1 and CDR2: SGHTA and FQGNSA. The V end lost 5 bases, the J end lost 7 bases, and 16 bases lay between the germline ends. The CDR3 spans 14 residues. Libraries were prepared by immunoSEQ multiplex PCR; TCRdb keeps only in-frame clonotypes and omits some of them. The data hold over 50,000 clones, with roughly 79% observed a single time. The receptor was isolated from an adult in good health and CMV-seronegative. Sequenced material: memory CD4+ T cells from blood. The rearrangement uses TRBV7-2 and TRBJ2-3; D tentatively reads TRBD1 or TRBD2 (5 bases each). The CDR3 loop is CASSQGPSSYTQYF. Here the CDR3 DNA reads TGTGCCAGCAGCCAGGGACCTAGCTCATATACGCAGTATTTT.